These 26 T cell receptor beta chains were all obtained from the same sample, sequenced in a study of blood T cell repertoires in COVID-19. TCRdb keeps only in-frame clones here, not all; method: immunoSEQ multiplex PCR. Here the sample spans 60,000 or so clones, over 70% being singletons. Sequenced sample: peripheral blood. These receptors were collected from a man younger than 40 with COVID-19, enrolled during active disease.

V gene TRBV12-3 or TRBV12-4 combines with J gene TRBJ2-1; D is unclear. The V gene lost 6 bases and the J gene lost 8 bases, with 11 bases spanning the gap. This CDR3 is 12 amino acids long. CDR3 in amino acids: CASSSTRHEQFF. Written as DNA, the CDR3 is TGTGCCAGCAGCTCGACCAGGCATGAGCAGTTCTTC.

The gene calls are TRBV6-6 and TRBJ2-7; the D gene is possibly TRBD2 (6 bases). The V gene's germline CDR1 is MNHNY and CDR2 SVGAGI (reference sequence). This CDR3 contains 16 residues. V was pared by 5 bases and J by 6 bases, with 23 bases between. CDR3 residues: CASSRWRGATQPEQYF. The CDR3 DNA sequence: TGTGCCAGCAGTCGCTGGCGGGGAGCTACCCAACCCGAGCAGTACTTC.

This chain joins TRBV3-1 (or the pseudogene TRBV3-2) and TRBJ2-7; D gene unclear. Germline CDR1 is LGHDT and CDR2 is YNNKEL (reference sequence). This CDR3 has 15 amino acids. V was shortened by 4 bases and J by 2 bases, with 15 bases between the two germline ends. CDR3 bases: TGTGCCAGCAGCCCCACGACAAGTTATACCTACGAGCAGTACTTC. Protein: CASSPTTSYTYEQYF.

The DNA for the CDR3 is TGTGCCAGCAGCCTCTTGGAAACCGGGACAGGGGATACCGGGGAGCTGTTTTTT. The encoded protein is CASSLLETGTGDTGELFF. The V and J genes are TRBV9 and TRBJ2-2; 10 bases agree with TRBD1. The CDR3 runs 18 residues. Germline CDR1 reads SGDLS; CDR2 reads YYNGEE. V lost 4 bases, J lost 5 bases, and 14 bases stayed unmatched.

This clone was recorded only once. The J gene is TRBJ2-2, the V gene TRBV7-2; weak D call: TRBD2 (5 bases). Trimming removed 1 base from V and 0 bases from J, with 9 bases in between. This CDR3 spans 16 amino acids. Per germline, CDR1 SGHTA and CDR2 FQGNSA. Here the CDR3 DNA reads TGTGCCAGCAGCTTAGTCCGGGGAGCGAACACCGGGGAGCTGTTTTTT. Amino acid sequence: CASSLVRGANTGELFF.

This clone is classed as medium-sized. The genes are TRBV9 and TRBJ2-1; tentative D call: TRBD2 (6 bases). V gave up 4 bases and J gave up 8 bases, with 16 bases separating them. The CDR3 totals 14 residues. Germline V CDR1 and CDR2: SGDLS, YYNGEE. CDR3 sequence: CASSRDGGPYEQFF. CDR3 nucleotide sequence: TGTGCCAGCAGCCGGGACGGAGGGCCTTATGAGCAGTTCTTC.

The V gene is TRBV28, the J gene TRBJ1-6; D may be TRBD1 (6 bases). From germline, CDR1 is MDHEN and CDR2 SYDVKM. With 6 bases removed from V and 8 bases from J, the gap between germline ends came to 8 bases. This CDR3 is built from 12 residues. CDR3 coding DNA: TGTGCCAGCAGACAGGGAGATTCACCCCTCCACTTT. It encodes CASRQGDSPLHF.

This chain links TRBV6-2 or TRBV6-3 with TRBJ1-1; tentative D call: TRBD1 (5 bases). Germline CDR1 reads MNHEY; CDR2 reads SVGEGT. The CDR3 sequence is 14 residues long. V was shortened by 3 bases and J by 1 base, with 9 bases between the two germline ends. Here the CDR3 reads CASSYRGENTEAFF. The CDR3, as DNA: TGTGCCAGCAGTTATCGGGGGGAGAACACTGAAGCTTTCTTT.

Here the CDR3 DNA reads TGTGCCAGCAGCCAAGATAAGGGAGGGAGACAGACGTTTGGGAGGGGTGAAGCTTTCTTT. As protein: CASSQDKGGRQTFGRGEAFF. This rearrangement joins TRBV14 to TRBJ1-1, with D maybe TRBD1 (5 bases). The germline gives CDR1 SGHDN, CDR2 FVKESK. V lost 0 bases and J lost 7, with 30 bases in between. The CDR3 runs 20 residues.

The chain carries TRBV14 and TRBJ2-7; 8 nucleotides align to TRBD1. V trimming: 2 bases; J trimming: 4 bases; junction bases outside the gene matches: 4. The germline V gene encodes CDR1 SGHDN and CDR2 FVKESK. The CDR3 has 14 residues. Written as DNA, the CDR3 is TGTGCCAGCAGCCAAACCCGGACAGGGTACGAGCAGTACTTC. This gives the protein CASSQTRTGYEQYF.

J is TRBJ1-1 and V is TRBV7-9; TRBD1 matches at 9 bases. Germline trimming cut 4 bases from V and 3 bases from J; bases unmatched to any gene: 0. In germline, CDR1 is SEHNR, CDR2 FQNEAQ (reference sequence). This CDR3 is 13 amino acids long. The CDR3 DNA is TGTGCCAGCAGCTGGACAGGGGACACTGAAGCTTTCTTT. It yields the protein CASSWTGDTEAFF.

The chain recombines TRBV2 with TRBJ1-2, with a tentative D call TRBD1 (5 bases). V lost 4 bases to trimming and J lost 4 bases, with 13 bases between them. The CDR3 covers 14 residues. Germline CDR1 SNHLY, CDR2 FYNNEI. CDR3 bases: TGTGCCAGCAGTGGGGAGGGACGGGTCTATGGCTACACCTTC. Protein: CASSGEGRVYGYTF.

The V and J genes are TRBV28 and TRBJ1-2; no reliable D call. Trimming pared 3 bases from V and 4 bases from J, leaving 6 bases between. Germline V gene lookup returns CDR1 MDHEN and CDR2 SYDVKM. CDR3 length equals 12 residues. Written as DNA, the CDR3 is TGTGCCAGCAGTTTTTTCGGCTATGGCTACACCTTC. It specifies CASSFFGYGYTF.

This rearrangement joins TRBV28 to TRBJ2-1; the match to TRBD2 covers 7 bases. With 6 bases clipped from V and 0 bases from J, the junction kept 8 bases outside the gene matches. CDR1 is MDHEN and CDR2 is SYDVKM in the germline V gene. This CDR3 is built from 16 residues. The CDR3 sequence: CASRSQAGSSYNEQFF. In DNA, the CDR3 is TGTGCCAGCAGGTCCCAAGCGGGGAGCTCCTACAATGAGCAGTTCTTC.

The chain couples TRBV5-1 to TRBJ1-1; D unresolved. CDR3 length equals 13 residues. V lost 0 bases to trimming and J lost 4 bases, with 7 bases between them. Germline values: CDR1 SGHRS, CDR2 YFSETQ. The CDR3 spells CASSLAEGTEAFF. The CDR3 bases are TGCGCCAGCAGCTTGGCGGAGGGCACTGAAGCTTTCTTT.

This chain joins TRBV18 and TRBJ2-1; the match to TRBD2 covers 8 bases. V was clipped by 4 bases and J by 0 bases; unmatched bases: 8. This CDR3 spans 17 amino acids. CDR1 is KGHSH, CDR2 LQKENI, per germline. The CDR3 bases are TGTGCCAGCTCACGAATTAGCGGGGCAAGCTCCTACAATGAGCAGTTCTTC. Protein sequence: CASSRISGASSYNEQFF.

This clone was seen a few times. This CDR3 is CASRSGTGAKGPQHF. Written as DNA, the CDR3 is TGTGCCAGCAGGTCGGGGACAGGGGCAAAAGGGCCCCAGCATTTT. The rearrangement uses TRBV28 and TRBJ1-5; TRBD1 agrees at 10 bases. The CDR3 contains 15 residues. Germline CDR1 is MDHEN and CDR2 is SYDVKM. The V gene end was trimmed by 6 bases and the J gene end by 9 bases; junction bases not matched to a gene: 11. Full variable domain (remainder filled in from reference TRBV28 and TRBJ1-5): DVKVTQSSRYLVKRTGEKVFLECVQDMDHENMFWYRQDPGLGLRLIYFSYDVKMKEKGDIPEGYSVSREKKERFSLILESASTNQTSMYLCASRSGTGAKGPQHFGDGTRLSIL.

The chain recombines TRBV11-2 with TRBJ2-7; 7 bases are shared with TRBD1. Germline CDR1 and CDR2: SGHAT and FQNNGV. The CDR3 contains 14 residues. V trimming: 5 bases; J trimming: 3 bases; junction bases outside the gene matches: 7. The CDR3: CASSLGTASYEQYF. In nucleotides, the CDR3 is TGTGCCAGCAGCCTGGGGACAGCTAGCTACGAGCAGTACTTC.

V usage is TRBV6-5 and J usage is TRBJ2-7, with a tentative D call TRBD1 (6 bases). This CDR3 has 13 amino acids. The germline V and J ends were trimmed by 6 bases and 4 bases, with 13 bases remaining between them. The germline V gene has CDR1 MNHEY and CDR2 SVGAGI. CDR3 amino acids: CASRLVQGYEQYF. The CDR3 DNA reads TGTGCCAGCAGACTAGTACAGGGTTACGAGCAGTACTTC.

The chain employs TRBV5-6 and TRBJ1-5, with TRBD1 identical over 12 bases. The CDR3 consists of 19 residues. Germline CDR1 SGHDT, CDR2 YYEEEE. V shed 4 bases and J 5 bases; nucleotides not matched to a gene: 16. The CDR3 sequence is CASSLQPGTGGGFYQPQHF. The CDR3 coding sequence is TGTGCCAGCAGCCTTCAACCCGGGACAGGGGGCGGGTTTTATCAGCCCCAGCATTTT.

The rearrangement uses TRBV9 and TRBJ2-5; 7 bases match TRBD1. Germline V lookup: CDR1 SGDLS, CDR2 YYNGEE. The CDR3 has 13 amino acids. Unmatched junction bases numbered 5, after V lost 4 bases and J lost 5 bases. CDR3 sequence reads: CASSKGGGETQYF. In DNA form, the CDR3 reads TGTGCCAGCAGCAAAGGGGGCGGGGAGACCCAGTACTTC.

This clone has more than one count but fewer than ten. Other DNA sequences in the sample encode the same CDR3. This chain joins TRBV19 and TRBJ1-5; 8 positions match TRBD1. CDR3 length: 16 residues. Trimming cost V 3 bases and J 4 bases; bases outside gene matches: 8. Looked up from germline, CDR1 is LNHDA and CDR2 is SQIVND (reference sequence). CDR3 amino acids: CASSISSDRVNQPQHF. CDR3 in DNA: TGTGCCAGTAGTATCAGTTCGGACAGGGTTAATCAGCCCCAGCATTTT.

The chain is built from TRBV3-1 (or the pseudogene TRBV3-2) and TRBJ2-1; the D gene is possibly TRBD1 (9 bases). The ends were cut back, 4 bases at V and 16 bases at J, with 17 bases in the middle. CDR1 LGHDT and CDR2 YNNKEL come from the germline V gene (reference sequence). There are 12 residues in the CDR3. Here the CDR3 reads CASSLAGQGPFF. Here the CDR3 DNA reads TGTGCCAGCAGCCTAGCGGGACAGGGCCCCTTCTTC.

The rearrangement uses TRBV28 and TRBJ1-1; tentative D call: TRBD1 (6 bases). Between the trimmed V and J ends, which lost 6 bases and 6 bases, there was a span of 17 bases. The V gene's germline CDR1 is MDHEN and CDR2 SYDVKM. This CDR3 has 14 amino acids. This chain's CDR3 is CASRPPGTLSEAFF. CDR3 sequence (DNA): TGTGCCAGCAGGCCGCCCGGGACACTTTCTGAAGCTTTCTTT. Filled out from reference TRBV28 and TRBJ1-1, the complete variable domain reads DVKVTQSSRYLVKRTGEKVFLECVQDMDHENMFWYRQDPGLGLRLIYFSYDVKMKEKGDIPEGYSVSREKKERFSLILESASTNQTSMYLCASRPPGTLSEAFFGQGTRLTVV.

V is TRBV19 and J is TRBJ2-3; 11 bases are shared with TRBD2. The germline V gene has CDR1 LNHDA and CDR2 SQIVND (reference sequence). Unmatched junction bases numbered 1, after V lost 4 bases and J lost 1 base. This CDR3 is 15 amino acids long. The chain's CDR3 is CASSSSGRGTDTQYF. The CDR3 coding sequence is TGTGCCAGTAGTAGTAGCGGGAGGGGCACAGATACGCAGTATTTT.

This clone was picked up a small number of times. V gene TRBV6-2 or TRBV6-3 combines with J gene TRBJ2-1; 8 bases agree with TRBD1. CDR1 is MNHEY and CDR2 is SVGEGT in the germline V gene. The CDR3 is 14 amino acids. The J segment lost 7 bases and the V segment lost 5 bases, leaving 7 bases of the junction unmatched. This CDR3 is CASSNTDRVNEQFF. CDR3 in DNA: TGTGCCAGCAGTAACACGGACAGGGTGAATGAGCAGTTCTTC.